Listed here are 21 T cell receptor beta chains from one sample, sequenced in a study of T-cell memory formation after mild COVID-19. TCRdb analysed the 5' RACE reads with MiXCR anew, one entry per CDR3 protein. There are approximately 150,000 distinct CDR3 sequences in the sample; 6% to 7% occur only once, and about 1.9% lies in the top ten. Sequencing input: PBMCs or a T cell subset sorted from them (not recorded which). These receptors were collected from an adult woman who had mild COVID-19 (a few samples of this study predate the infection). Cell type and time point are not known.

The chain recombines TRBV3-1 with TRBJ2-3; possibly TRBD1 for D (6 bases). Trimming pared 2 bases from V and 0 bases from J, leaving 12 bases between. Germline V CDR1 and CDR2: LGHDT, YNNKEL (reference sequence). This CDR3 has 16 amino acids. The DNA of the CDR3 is TGTGCCAGCAGCCAACTCGGGACACCTAGCACAGATACGCAGTATTTT. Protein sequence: CASSQLGTPSTDTQYF.

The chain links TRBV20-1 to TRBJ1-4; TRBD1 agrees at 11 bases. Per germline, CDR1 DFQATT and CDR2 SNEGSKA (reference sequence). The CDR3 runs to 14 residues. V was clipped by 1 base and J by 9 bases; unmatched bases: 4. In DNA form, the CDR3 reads TGCAGTGCTAGAGGGACAGGGGGCGCGAAAAAACTGTTTTTT. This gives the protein CSARGTGGAKKLFF.

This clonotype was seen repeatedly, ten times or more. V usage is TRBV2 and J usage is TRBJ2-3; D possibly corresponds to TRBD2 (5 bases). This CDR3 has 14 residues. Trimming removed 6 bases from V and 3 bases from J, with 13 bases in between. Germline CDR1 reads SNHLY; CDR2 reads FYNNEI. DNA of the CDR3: TGTGCCAGCAGCGGGATCTTGACAACAGATACGCAGTATTTT. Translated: CASSGILTTDTQYF.

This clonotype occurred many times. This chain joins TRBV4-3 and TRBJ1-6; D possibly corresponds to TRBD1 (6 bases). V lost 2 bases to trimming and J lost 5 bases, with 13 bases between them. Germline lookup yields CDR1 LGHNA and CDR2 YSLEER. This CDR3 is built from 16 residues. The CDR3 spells CASSQHWTADNSPLHF. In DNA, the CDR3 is TGCGCCAGCAGCCAACACTGGACAGCTGATAATTCACCCCTCCACTTT.

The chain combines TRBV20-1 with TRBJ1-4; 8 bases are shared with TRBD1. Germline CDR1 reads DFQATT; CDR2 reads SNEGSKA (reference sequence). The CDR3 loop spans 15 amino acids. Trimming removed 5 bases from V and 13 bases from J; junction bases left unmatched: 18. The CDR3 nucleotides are TGCAGTGCTCCCCGACGGGACAGGAGTCACCCGGGACTGTTTTTT. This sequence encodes CSAPRRDRSHPGLFF.

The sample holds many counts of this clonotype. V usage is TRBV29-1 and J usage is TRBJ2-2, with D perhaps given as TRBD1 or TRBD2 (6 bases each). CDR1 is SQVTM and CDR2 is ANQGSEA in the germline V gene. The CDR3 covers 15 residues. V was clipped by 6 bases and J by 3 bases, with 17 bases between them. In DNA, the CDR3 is TGCAGCGTCCGAGGGGGGACAAGGGACACCGGGGAGCTGTTTTTT. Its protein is CSVRGGTRDTGELFF.

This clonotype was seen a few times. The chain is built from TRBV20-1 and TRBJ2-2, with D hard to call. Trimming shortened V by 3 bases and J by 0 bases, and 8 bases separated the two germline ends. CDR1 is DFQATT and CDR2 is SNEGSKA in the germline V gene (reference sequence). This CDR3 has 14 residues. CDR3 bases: TGCAGTGCTAGGAAGGGCACGAACACCGGGGAGCTGTTTTTT. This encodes CSARKGTNTGELFF.

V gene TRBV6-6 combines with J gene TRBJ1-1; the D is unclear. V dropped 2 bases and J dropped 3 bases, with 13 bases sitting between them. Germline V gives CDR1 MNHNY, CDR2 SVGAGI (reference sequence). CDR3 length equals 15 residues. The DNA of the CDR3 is TGTGCCAGCAGTTACGGGCACCCCGGGGACACTGAAGCTTTCTTT. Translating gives CASSYGHPGDTEAFF.

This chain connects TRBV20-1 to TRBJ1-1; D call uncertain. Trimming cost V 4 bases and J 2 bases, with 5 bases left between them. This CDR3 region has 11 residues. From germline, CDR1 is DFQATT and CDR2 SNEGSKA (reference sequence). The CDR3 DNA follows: TGCAGTGCTACCCAAAACACTGAAGCTTTCTTT. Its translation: CSATQNTEAFF.

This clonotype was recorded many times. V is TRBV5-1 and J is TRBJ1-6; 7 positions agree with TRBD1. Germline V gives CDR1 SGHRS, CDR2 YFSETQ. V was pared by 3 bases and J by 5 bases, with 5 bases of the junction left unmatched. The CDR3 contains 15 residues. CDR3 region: CASSWGTADNSPLHF. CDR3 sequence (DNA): TGCGCCAGCAGCTGGGGGACAGCGGATAATTCACCCCTCCACTTT.

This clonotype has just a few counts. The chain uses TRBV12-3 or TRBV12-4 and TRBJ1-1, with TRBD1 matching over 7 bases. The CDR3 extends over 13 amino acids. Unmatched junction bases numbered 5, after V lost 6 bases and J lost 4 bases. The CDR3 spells CASREGAGTEAFF. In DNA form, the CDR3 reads TGTGCCAGCAGAGAGGGGGCGGGCACTGAAGCTTTCTTT.

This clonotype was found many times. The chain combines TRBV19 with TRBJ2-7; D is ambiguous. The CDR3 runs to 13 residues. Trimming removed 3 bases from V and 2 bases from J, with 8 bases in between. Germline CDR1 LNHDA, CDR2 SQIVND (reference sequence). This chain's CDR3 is CASSILPAYEQYF. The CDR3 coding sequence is TGTGCCAGTAGTATTCTCCCTGCCTACGAGCAGTACTTC.

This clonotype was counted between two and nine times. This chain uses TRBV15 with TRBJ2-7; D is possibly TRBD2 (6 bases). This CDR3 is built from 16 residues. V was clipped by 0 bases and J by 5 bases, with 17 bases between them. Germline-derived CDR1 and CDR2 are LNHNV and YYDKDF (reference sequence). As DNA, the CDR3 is TGTGCCACCAGCAGAGATTCGGGGTTGGGGGGAAACGAGCAGTACTTC. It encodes CATSRDSGLGGNEQYF.

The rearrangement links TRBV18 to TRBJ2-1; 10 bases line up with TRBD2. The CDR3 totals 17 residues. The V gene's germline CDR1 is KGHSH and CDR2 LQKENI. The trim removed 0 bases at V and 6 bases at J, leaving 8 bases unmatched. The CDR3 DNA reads TGTGCCAGCTCACCACCGACTAGCGGGTTCATCTCCAATGAGCAGTTCTTC. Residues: CASSPPTSGFISNEQFF. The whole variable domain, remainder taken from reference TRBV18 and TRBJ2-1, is NAGVMQNPRHLVRRRGQEARLRCSPMKGHSHVYWYRQLPEEGLKFMVYLQKENIIDESGMPKERFSAEFPKEGPSILRIQQVVRGDSAAYFCASSPPTSGFISNEQFFGPGTRLTVL.

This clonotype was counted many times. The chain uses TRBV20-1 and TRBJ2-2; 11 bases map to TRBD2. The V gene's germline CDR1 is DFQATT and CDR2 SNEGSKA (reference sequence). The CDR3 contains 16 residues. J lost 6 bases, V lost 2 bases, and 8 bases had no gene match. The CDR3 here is CSARTTSGRNAGELFF. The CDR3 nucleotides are TGCAGTGCTAGAACAACTAGCGGGAGAAATGCCGGGGAGCTGTTTTTT.

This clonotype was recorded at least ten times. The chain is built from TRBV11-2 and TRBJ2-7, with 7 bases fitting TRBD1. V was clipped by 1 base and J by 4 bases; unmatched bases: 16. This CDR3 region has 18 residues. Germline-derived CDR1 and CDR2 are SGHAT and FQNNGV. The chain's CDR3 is CASSLGGSDRRTYYEQYF. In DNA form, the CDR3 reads TGTGCCAGCAGCTTAGGGGGCTCGGACAGGAGAACTTATTACGAGCAGTACTTC. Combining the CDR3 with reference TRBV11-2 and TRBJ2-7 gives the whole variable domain EAGVAQSPRYKIIEKRQSVAFWCNPISGHATLYWYQQILGQGPKLLIQFQNNGVVDDSQLPKDRFSAERLKGVDSTLKIQPAKLEDSAVYLCASSLGGSDRRTYYEQYFGPGTRLTVT.

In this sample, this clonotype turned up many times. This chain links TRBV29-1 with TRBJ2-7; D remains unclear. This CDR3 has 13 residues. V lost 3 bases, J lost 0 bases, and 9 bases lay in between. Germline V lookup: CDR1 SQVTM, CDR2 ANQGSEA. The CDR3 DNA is TGCAGCGTTGAGGCATCGAGCTCCTACGAGCAGTACTTC. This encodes CSVEASSSYEQYF.

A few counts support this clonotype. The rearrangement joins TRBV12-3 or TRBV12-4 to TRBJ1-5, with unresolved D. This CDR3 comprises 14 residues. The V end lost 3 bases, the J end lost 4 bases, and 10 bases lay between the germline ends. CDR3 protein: CASSFQALNQPQHF. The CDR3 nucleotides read TGTGCCAGCAGTTTTCAGGCCCTTAATCAGCCCCAGCATTTT.

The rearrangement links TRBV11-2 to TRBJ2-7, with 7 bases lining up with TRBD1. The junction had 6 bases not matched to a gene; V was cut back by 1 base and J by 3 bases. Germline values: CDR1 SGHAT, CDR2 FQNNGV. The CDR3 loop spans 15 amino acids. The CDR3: CASSLVAGGLYEQYF. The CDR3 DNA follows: TGTGCCAGCAGCTTAGTGGCAGGGGGTCTCTACGAGCAGTACTTC.

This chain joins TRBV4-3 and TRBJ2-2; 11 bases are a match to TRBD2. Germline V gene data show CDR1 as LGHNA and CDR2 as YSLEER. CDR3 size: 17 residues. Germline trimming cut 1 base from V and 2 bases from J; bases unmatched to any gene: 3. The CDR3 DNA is TGCGCCAGCAGCCAAGGGGGGACTAGCGGAAACACCGGGGAGCTGTTTTTT. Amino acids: CASSQGGTSGNTGELFF.

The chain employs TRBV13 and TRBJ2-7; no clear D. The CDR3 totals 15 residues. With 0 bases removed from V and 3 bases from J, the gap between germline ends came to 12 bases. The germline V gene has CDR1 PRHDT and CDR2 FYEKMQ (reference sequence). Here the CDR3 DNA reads TGTGCCAGCAGCTTAGGCCAACAAGTCAGCTACGAGCAGTACTTC. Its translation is CASSLGQQVSYEQYF. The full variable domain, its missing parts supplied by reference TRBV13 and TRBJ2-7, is AAGVIQSPRHLIKEKRETATLKCYPIPRHDTVYWYQQGPGQDPQFLISFYEKMQSDKGSIPDRFSAQQFSDYHSELNMSSLELGDSALYFCASSLGQQVSYEQYFGPGTRLTVT.